This is a list of T cell receptor beta chains from one sample in a study of OX40 agonist ivuxolimab in advanced cancers. Sequencing was performed with immunoSEQ multiplex PCR; in TCRdb, only in-frame clones are kept and a portion is missing. This sample has some 60,000 clones, with roughly nine tenths found just once. The sample consisted of CD4+ or CD8+ T cells sorted from blood, taken in a trial of the OX40 agonist ivuxolimab. These TCRs come from an adult with an advanced solid tumor such as melanoma, head and neck, liver or kidney cancer. Both conserved end residues are part of each CDR3. The D gene is left open where the match is weak. The listing skips clone size in some rows; elsewhere it reads once, few, many or a size class.

J,V,size,D,DNA,CDR3
TRBJ2-1,TRBV6-6,-,TRBD1,TGTGCCAGCAGTTCCCCCGAGACAGGGTACAATGAGCAGTTCTTC,CASSSPETGYNEQFF
TRBJ2-7,TRBV19,-,TRBD1,TGTGCCAGTGGGCTACGGACAGGGTTGGTCGAGCAGTACTTC,CASGLRTGLVEQYF
TRBJ2-7,TRBV13,-,TRBD1,TGTGCCAGCAGCTTAGAGGGGGGTGACAGGGGCTTC,CASSLEGGDRGF
TRBJ1-2,TRBV5-6,-,TRBD1,TGTGCCAGCAGCGATGACAGGGCCTATGGCTACACCTTC,CASSDDRAYGYTF
TRBJ2-3,TRBV7-6,-,-,TGTGCCAGCAGCTTAGGATGGGGGGGCGAGGATACGCAGTATTTT,CASSLGWGGEDTQYF
TRBJ2-3,TRBV2,-,-,TGTGCCAGCAGTGAATTAGGGCCCACAGATACGCAGTATTTT,CASSELGPTDTQYF
TRBJ2-7,TRBV4-1,-,TRBD1,TGCGCCAGCAGCAGCGCCGGGACAGGGATCTACGAGCAGTACTTC,CASSSAGTGIYEQYF
TRBJ1-6,TRBV6-6,-,-,TGTGCCAGCAGTTACGACGGGGGCTGGAATTCACCCCTCCACTTT,CASSYDGGWNSPLHF
TRBJ1-4,TRBV27,-,-,TGTGCCAGCAGAGACGGATTATCTAATGAAAAACTGTTTTTT,CASRDGLSNEKLFF
TRBJ1-1,TRBV14,-,-,TGTGCCAGCGGTTATTGGGGGAACACTGAAGCTTTCTTT,CASGYWGNTEAFF
TRBJ2-1,TRBV6-5,once,TRBD2,TGTGCCAGCAGTTACGTGGGGGGGGTTTACAATGAGCAGTTCTTC,CASSYVGGVYNEQFF
TRBJ2-1,TRBV7-9,-,-,TGTGCCAGCAGCTTAAGCGAGTACAATGAGCAGTTCTTC,CASSLSEYNEQFF
TRBJ1-1,TRBV15,-,TRBD1,TGTGCCACCAGCAGAGTTCGGACAGGGGAACCGTCTTTCTTT,CATSRVRTGEPSFF
TRBJ2-7,TRBV5-1,-,TRBD2,TGCGCCAGCAGCGAAACTAGCGGGGGGTACTACGAGCAGTACTTC,CASSETSGGYYEQYF
TRBJ1-1,TRBV19,-,TRBD1,TGTGCCGCCTCAGACAGGGTTGGCACTGAAGCTTTCTTT,CAASDRVGTEAFF
TRBJ1-4,TRBV10-3,-,-,TGTGCCATCAGTGAGTGGGGAGAAAAACTGTTTTTT,CAISEWGEKLFF
TRBJ2-1,TRBV14,-,TRBD2,TGTGCCAGCAGCCAATCTGGACTAGCGGGGGGCCCTAAGACCAATCAGCAGTTCTTC,CASSQSGLAGGPKTNQQFF
TRBJ1-1,TRBV5-4,once,TRBD1,TGTGCCAGCAGCTTGGGACAGGGGCTTGCTTTCTTT,CASSLGQGLAFF
TRBJ1-1,TRBV4-1,-,-,TGCGCCAGCAGCCCGTCTGGCACTGAAGCTTTCTTT,CASSPSGTEAFF
TRBJ2-1,TRBV29-1,-,-,TGCAGCGTTGTTGGGGGGGCGAGAGGGATATCATATGAGCAGTTCTTC,CSVVGGARGISYEQFF
TRBJ1-5,TRBV28,-,-,TGTGCCACCAAGGGGGAGGGTCGTTATAGCAATCAGCCCCAGCATTTT,CATKGEGRYSNQPQHF
TRBJ1-3,TRBV5-6,-,-,TGTGCCAGCAGCGGGTGGGACGGGGGCTCTGGAAACACCATATATTTT,CASSGWDGGSGNTIYF
TRBJ2-1,TRBV18,-,-,TGTGCCAGCTCACCCCCGACTAGCAATGAGCAGTTCTTC,CASSPPTSNEQFF
TRBJ1-4,TRBV5-1,-,TRBD1,TGCGCCAGCAGCTCATGGGACAGCACTAATGAAAAACTGTTTTTT,CASSSWDSTNEKLFF
TRBJ2-7,TRBV11-2,-,-,TGTGCCAGCAGCTTAGACGACCTCACGGGCATCTTGAGCGAGCAGTACTTC,CASSLDDLTGILSEQYF
TRBJ2-2,TRBV5-4,-,TRBD1,TGTGCCAGCAGCCCCAGGGGGTATGAGAACACCGGGGAGCTGTTTTTT,CASSPRGYENTGELFF
TRBJ1-2,TRBV18,-,-,TGTGCCAGTGCGGGGGCGGATGACTATGGCTACACCTTC,CASAGADDYGYTF
TRBJ1-4,TRBV19,once,-,TGTGCCAGTAGTACCTGGTTGGATGGGTCCTATGAAAAACTGTTTTTT,CASSTWLDGSYEKLFF
TRBJ2-1,TRBV7-9,-,-,TGTGCCAGCAGCTTAGCCAGGGGGGACAATGAGCAGTTCTTC,CASSLARGDNEQFF
TRBJ1-5,TRBV30,-,-,TGTGCCTGGAGTGTATATTTGGGGAATCAGCCCCAGCATTTT,CAWSVYLGNQPQHF
TRBJ2-1,TRBV6-5,few,-,TGTGCCAGCAGTTACGCGGGCCCCTCACCCAGTGAGCAGTTCTTC,CASSYAGPSPSEQFF
TRBJ1-2,TRBV2,-,-,TGTGCCAGCAACCGGGGCCGCCTAGGCGTTGGCTACACCTTC,CASNRGRLGVGYTF
TRBJ2-7,TRBV28,-,TRBD1,TGTGCCAGCAGCCCTACCGGGACAGGGAAACAGTACTTC,CASSPTGTGKQYF
TRBJ1-2,TRBV19,-,TRBD1,TGTGCCAGTCGGAGGGGGCACTATGGCTACACCTTC,CASRRGHYGYTF
TRBJ2-7,TRBV6-6,many,-,TGTGCCAGCAGTTCGGACGGGTACGAGCAGTACTTC,CASSSDGYEQYF
TRBJ1-1,TRBV5-1,-,-,TGCGCCAGCAGCTTGGCAATTCCAGGGAACACTGAAGCTTTCTTT,CASSLAIPGNTEAFF
TRBJ2-3,TRBV6-5,-,-,TGTGCCAGCAGTTACACGGGGACGGCTAGCACAGATACGCAGTATTTT,CASSYTGTASTDTQYF
TRBJ1-1,TRBV19,-,TRBD1,TGTGCCAGTAGTGCGGGACAGATGAACACTGAAGCTTTCTTT,CASSAGQMNTEAFF
TRBJ1-2,TRBV4-1,-,-,TGCGCCAGCAGCCAAGGGACACTGGACAACTATGGCTACACCTTC,CASSQGTLDNYGYTF
TRBJ2-7,TRBV6-5,-,-,TGTGCCAGCAGTGAGAGTTTGGCCTACGAGCAGTACTTC,CASSESLAYEQYF
TRBJ1-4,TRBV28,-,-,TGTGCCAGTTGCGCAACTAATGAAAAACTGTTTTTT,CASCATNEKLFF
TRBJ1-2,TRBV2,-,-,TGTGCCAGCAGTGGGGAGGGCAGGGATAACTATGGCTACACCTTC,CASSGEGRDNYGYTF
TRBJ2-7,TRBV9,-,-,TGTGCCAGCAGCGTCTCACCGGGGGTCTGGGGCACCTACGAGCAGTACTTC,CASSVSPGVWGTYEQYF
TRBJ2-1,TRBV7-3,-,-,TGTGCCAGCAGCTTAACGGGATCCAACAATGAGCAGTTCTTC,CASSLTGSNNEQFF